This record concerns one T cell receptor beta chain sequence. Its antigen is still unknown. This specimen comes from a study of cytomegalovirus exposure and HLA in healthy donors. The primer mix had 60 Vbeta and 13 Jbeta primers. Sequencing was performed with immunoSEQ multiplex PCR; in TCRdb, only in-frame clones are kept and a portion is missing. This table holds approximately 150,000 clones, about 80% found once. Findings and limits, study-wide: It was reported that TCR beta sequences correctly inferred the HLA-A and HLA-B alleles for most subjects.

This receptor was taken from a woman in her forties or fifties in good health and CMV-seronegative. Sequencing used PBMCs.

The CDR3 spells CASSPEGEGQPQHF. DNA for the CDR3: TGTGCCAGCAGTCCCGAAGGGGAAGGTCAGCCCCAGCATTTT. The chain recombines TRBV6-4 with TRBJ1-5, with D maybe TRBD1 (5 bases). The CDR3 runs to 14 residues. Germline-derived CDR1 and CDR2 are MRHNA and SNTAGT. V was trimmed by 5 bases and J by 6 bases, leaving 14 bases between them.